This T cell receptor (beta chain) stems from a study of metastatic and nonmetastatic thyroid tumors. Overall study context: Repertoire data that came from the blood and tumor or nodule tissue of malignant and benign thyroid patients were compared.

No treatment had been given to any patient before thyroid surgery. Study findings and constraints: It was reportedly found that TCR beta diversity was significantly higher in malignant thyroid tumors than in benign nodules, a difference seen in both blood and tumor samples.

This clone was observed at least ten times. Its specificity is not known. Germline CDR1 and CDR2: GTSNPN and SVGIG (reference sequence). With 2 bases clipped from V and 7 bases from J, the junction kept 7 bases outside the gene matches. The CDR3 length is 15 residues. TCRdb recomputed clones from the PCR reads via MiXCR. The data contain 8,500 to 13,000 clones, roughly 28% of them singletons. The receptor was derived from a male donor with papillary thyroid cancer or a benign thyroid nodule (not recorded which). Some clones in this sample may be carry-over from other donors' samples. The sample taken for sequencing was tumor tissue. V gene TRBV30 combines with J gene TRBJ2-2, with TRBD1 matching 10 bases. The CDR3 bases are TGTGCCTGGAGTAGTGCGGGACAGGGGATCGGGGAGCTGTTTTTT. Protein sequence: CAWSSAGQGIGELFF.